A single sample is the source of the 13 T cell receptor beta chains below, sequenced in a study of cytomegalovirus exposure and HLA in healthy donors (dated by TCRdb to between 2016 and 2019). Receptor libraries were prepared by the immunoSEQ multiplex PCR assay. The multiplex PCR relied on a mix of 60 forward primers for TCR Vbeta segments and 13 reverse primers for TCR Jbeta segments. TCRdb retrieved this table from immuneACCESS and kept in-frame rearrangements only. Not all clones are present; in checked studies, unresolved V genes account for under half, and no reason is known for the remainder. The table for this sample lists fewer than 250,000 clones. The ten largest clones take up roughly 0.89% of the sample. The material sequenced was PBMCs. The source of these receptors is a woman in her twenties or thirties in good health and CMV-seropositive.

The rearrangement links TRBV7-8 to TRBJ2-5; the D gene is possibly TRBD2 (6 bases). V was clipped by 0 bases and J by 7 bases, with 18 bases between them. The CDR3 contains 16 residues. Germline loops: CDR1 SGHVS, CDR2 FQNEAQ. The CDR3 spells CASSLAGGFVGGTQYF. In DNA, the CDR3 is TGTGCCAGCAGCTTAGCTGGGGGTTTTGTGGGGGGGACCCAGTACTTC.

The V call is TRBV6-5, the J call TRBJ1-4; D gene unclear. Germline loops: CDR1 MNHEY, CDR2 SVGAGI. The CDR3 has 14 residues. The germline V and J ends were trimmed by 4 bases and 0 bases, with 6 bases remaining between them. The CDR3 coding sequence is TGTGCCAGCAGTTCGACTGCAACTAATGAAAAACTGTTTTTT. Translation gives CASSSTATNEKLFF.

The J gene is TRBJ1-3, the V gene TRBV19; D is unclear. Germline values: CDR1 LNHDA, CDR2 SQIVND (reference sequence). The CDR3 is 14 amino acids. Trimming took off 4 bases at V and 6 bases at J, with 13 bases between the two ends. CDR3 sequence: CASSNSLAENTIYF. CDR3 nucleotide sequence: TGTGCCAGTAGTAATTCGTTGGCTGAAAACACCATATATTTT.

The V call is TRBV19, the J call TRBJ2-1, with TRBD1 matching 8 bases. Germline CDR1 is LNHDA and CDR2 is SQIVND (reference sequence). The CDR3 has 16 residues. V lost 5 bases and J lost 7; bases outside the gene matches: 13. The CDR3 DNA reads TGTGCCAGTAGTGATCCAGGGGGCGTCGTTTCGAATGAGCAGTTCTTC. The encoded protein is CASSDPGGVVSNEQFF. The full variable domain, with the rest looked up from reference TRBV19 and TRBJ2-1, is DGGITQSPKYLFRKEGQNVTLSCEQNLNHDAMYWYRQDPGQGLRLIYYSQIVNDFQKGDIAEGYSVSREKKESFPLTVTSAQKNPTAFYLCASSDPGGVVSNEQFFGPGTRLTVL.

The V and J genes are TRBV5-8 and TRBJ2-1, with 9 nucleotides matching TRBD2. CDR1 SGHTS and CDR2 YDEGEE come from the germline V gene. The CDR3 is made up of 15 amino acids. V was pared by 4 bases and J by 3 bases, with 5 bases of the junction left unmatched. CDR3 in amino acids: CASSVSGGRYNEQFF. CDR3 DNA: TGTGCCAGCAGCGTGAGCGGGGGGCGCTACAATGAGCAGTTCTTC.

V gene TRBV28 combines with J gene TRBJ1-3; D uncertain. The germline V and J ends were trimmed by 5 bases and 0 bases, with 8 bases remaining between them. Looked up from germline, CDR1 is MDHEN and CDR2 is SYDVKM. The CDR3 totals 14 residues. The CDR3 DNA follows: TGTGCCAGCAGTACTAGGAACTCTGGAAACACCATATATTTT. Protein product: CASSTRNSGNTIYF.

J is TRBJ2-5 and V is TRBV5-1, with D possibly TRBD2 on 5 matching bases. Trimming took 4 bases from V and 5 from J, leaving 9 bases between them. The CDR3 covers 12 residues. Per germline, CDR1 SGHRS and CDR2 YFSETQ. Here the CDR3 DNA reads TGCGCCAGCAGCCCGACGGGGGAGACCCAGTACTTC. It specifies CASSPTGETQYF. Supplemented by reference TRBV5-1 and TRBJ2-5, the full variable domain reads KAGVTQTPRYLIKTRGQQVTLSCSPISGHRSVSWYQQTPGQGLQFLFEYFSETQRNKGNFPGRFSGRQFSNSRSEMNVSTLELGDSALYLCASSPTGETQYFGPGTRLLVL.

The chain employs TRBV27 and TRBJ2-5; 7 bases fit TRBD1. This CDR3 spans 16 amino acids. In germline, CDR1 is MNHEY, CDR2 SMNVEV (reference sequence). The junction had 11 bases not matched to a gene; V was cut back by 5 bases and J by 2 bases. CDR3 sequence (DNA): TGTGCCAGCAGTGTTATTCCGGGACAGCCTCAAGAGACCCAGTACTTC. Its protein is CASSVIPGQPQETQYF.

This sequence joins TRBV5-8 and TRBJ2-3, with TRBD2 identical over 8 bases. Per the germline V gene, CDR1 is SGHTS and CDR2 is YDEGEE. V was clipped by 4 bases and J by 8 bases; unmatched bases: 9. The length of the CDR3 is 14 residues. The CDR3 DNA follows: TGTGCCAGCAGCCCGGCGGGACTAGAAGGTACGCAGTATTTT. It is translated as CASSPAGLEGTQYF.

V usage is TRBV25-1 and J usage is TRBJ2-1, with TRBD1 identical over 7 bases. Germline CDR1 MGHDK, CDR2 SYGVNS. V lost 4 bases to trimming and J lost 10 bases; unmatched junction nucleotides: 4. This CDR3 comprises 12 residues. CDR3 region: CASSVQGWEQFF. DNA for the CDR3: TGTGCCAGCAGTGTACAGGGGTGGGAGCAGTTCTTC.

V and J are TRBV7-9 and TRBJ1-4; TRBD1 matches at 8 bases. J lost 4 bases, V lost 4 bases, and 2 bases had no gene match. Germline CDR1 and CDR2: SEHNR and FQNEAQ (reference sequence). The CDR3 spans 14 residues. CDR3 sequence: CASSSTGVNEKLFF. The CDR3 DNA reads as TGTGCCAGCAGCTCGACAGGGGTTAATGAAAAACTGTTTTTT.

The chain is built from TRBV4-3 and TRBJ1-3; D is unclear. V lost 0 bases and J lost 2, with 11 bases in between. Germline lookup yields CDR1 LGHNA and CDR2 YSLEER. The CDR3 is made up of 16 amino acids. CDR3 region: CASSQDHMAAGNTIYF. The CDR3 coding sequence is TGCGCCAGCAGCCAAGACCACATGGCAGCTGGAAACACCATATATTTT.

This rearrangement joins TRBV27 to TRBJ1-5, with no clear D. Germline V CDR1 and CDR2: MNHEY, SMNVEV (reference sequence). The CDR3 loop spans 15 amino acids. V was cut by 4 bases and J by 0 bases, with 10 bases left in between. CDR3 protein: CASSSSRDSNQPQHF. For the CDR3, the DNA is TGTGCCAGCAGTTCCAGCCGGGATAGCAATCAGCCCCAGCATTTT.